The next 31 T cell receptor beta chains were all read from a single sample in a study of cytomegalovirus exposure and HLA in healthy donors. The PCR was carried out with 60 Vbeta primers and 13 Jbeta primers. Generated by immunoSEQ multiplex PCR, the TCRdb table keeps only in-frame clones and is missing some. The repertoire holds 200,000 to 250,000 clones, with approximately 80% as singletons. Specimen: PBMCs. These TCRs come from a girl between 2 and 10 years old in good health and CMV-seronegative.

The rearrangement links TRBV15 to TRBJ1-3; D uncertain. This CDR3 has 14 amino acids. CDR1 LNHNV and CDR2 YYDKDF come from the germline V gene (reference sequence). V was pared by 3 bases and J by 4 bases, with 10 bases between. CDR3 nucleotide sequence: TGTGCCACCAGCAGGGAGAGGGCAGGAAACACCATATATTTT. This gives the protein CATSRERAGNTIYF.

The rearrangement links TRBV4-1 to TRBJ2-1, with D possibly matching TRBD1 (6 bases). This CDR3 region has 17 residues. Germline-derived CDR1 and CDR2 are MGHRA and YSYEKL. Trimming cost V 0 bases and J 3 bases, with 15 bases left between them. In DNA form, the CDR3 reads TGCGCCAGCAGCCAAGATGGCAGGGGTACTAACTACAATGAGCAGTTCTTC. It yields the protein CASSQDGRGTNYNEQFF.

This chain links TRBV19 with TRBJ1-1; D remains unclear. CDR3 length: 12 amino acids. Germline V gene lookup returns CDR1 LNHDA and CDR2 SQIVND (reference sequence). Trimming removed 5 bases from V and 0 bases from J, with 4 bases in between. The CDR3 sequence is CASSELNTEAFF. The CDR3 DNA sequence: TGTGCCAGTAGTGAGCTGAACACTGAAGCTTTCTTT.

This clone was seen more than once but under ten times. The rearrangement links TRBV6-6 to TRBJ2-3, with a weak D call TRBD2 (6 bases). The CDR3 has 15 residues. Trimming stripped 2 bases from V and 2 bases from J, with 11 bases between. CDR1 and CDR2 from the germline V gene are MNHNY and SVGAGI (reference sequence). The CDR3 DNA is TGTGCCAGCAGTTACGCGGGACCTTACACAGATACGCAGTATTTT. It is translated as CASSYAGPYTDTQYF.

V and J are TRBV6-1 and TRBJ1-1; D call uncertain. This CDR3 comprises 14 residues. Looked up from germline, CDR1 is MNHNS and CDR2 is SASEGT. Between the trimmed V and J ends, which lost 2 bases and 5 bases, there was a span of 12 bases. The CDR3 DNA reads as TGTGCCAGCAGTGAAATAAGGAGGACGACTGAAGCTTTCTTT. Protein product: CASSEIRRTTEAFF.

This rearrangement joins TRBV7-6 to TRBJ1-2; 8 positions match TRBD1. The V and J ends lost 5 bases and 5 bases, in that order; junction bases with no gene match: 16. The CDR3 is 17 amino acids. CDR1 and CDR2 from the germline V gene are SGHVS and FNYEAQ. As DNA, the CDR3 is TGTGCCAGCAGCACAGGCGGGAGTCAAGGGACAGGTTATGGCTACACCTTC. Translated: CASSTGGSQGTGYGYTF.

The V and J genes are TRBV6-5 and TRBJ1-2, with D possibly matching TRBD1 (6 bases). The germline CDR1 and CDR2 sequences are MNHEY and SVGAGI. The length of the CDR3 is 14 residues. The germline V and J ends were trimmed by 6 bases and 6 bases, with 17 bases remaining between them. CDR3 sequence: CASRRSGGADGYTF. The DNA for the CDR3 is TGTGCCAGCAGGCGGTCGGGGGGCGCGGATGGCTACACCTTC.

V usage is TRBV27 and J usage is TRBJ2-7, with TRBD2 matching over 12 bases. The CDR3 is 17 residues long. V gave up 3 bases and J gave up 2 bases; unmatched junction bases: 8. Germline lookup yields CDR1 MNHEY and CDR2 SMNVEV (reference sequence). CDR3 DNA sequence: TGTGCCAGCAGTTTGCGACCGGGACTAGCGGGCACCTACGAGCAGTACTTC. Translation gives CASSLRPGLAGTYEQYF.

A word on this clone: At one end, the junction sequence differs from germline, possibly due to a read error. V and J are TRBV6-5 and TRBJ1-1, with D tentatively TRBD1 (6 bases). CDR3 length: 15 residues. Germline loops: CDR1 MNHEY, CDR2 SVGAGI. CDR3 in amino acids: CASRYSGAGDTEAFF. Here the CDR3 DNA reads TGTGCCAGCAGATACTCAGGGGCGGGGGACACTGAAGCTTTCTTT.

The V call is TRBV10-3, the J call TRBJ2-3; 7 bases fit TRBD2. CDR3 length equals 15 residues. CDR1 and CDR2 (germline): ENHRY, SYGVKD. V shed 11 bases and J 3 bases; nucleotides not matched to a gene: 14. CDR3 residues: CALGVTSRGTDTQYF. Written as DNA, the CDR3 is TGTGCCTTAGGCGTGACTAGCCGGGGAACAGATACGCAGTATTTT.

As for this clone: Compared with germline, one end of the junction differs, possibly owing to a read error. The chain employs TRBV4-1 and TRBJ2-7, with TRBD1 matching 8 bases. From germline, CDR1 is MGHRA and CDR2 YSYEKL. The CDR3 runs 15 residues. CDR3 sequence reads: CASGQSPGQAYEQYF. Here the CDR3 DNA reads TGCGCCAGCGGCCAAAGCCCGGGACAGGCCTACGAGCAGTACTTC.

The genes are TRBV5-1 and TRBJ1-6; 9 bases fit TRBD1. The germline V gene encodes CDR1 SGHRS and CDR2 YFSETQ. V lost 0 bases, J lost 9 bases, and 7 bases stayed unmatched. The CDR3 contains 16 residues. The DNA for the CDR3 is TGCGCCAGCAGCTTGGCTGGACAGGGGTATGCTTCACCCCTCCACTTT. Translating it yields CASSLAGQGYASPLHF. Complete variable domain (other parts from reference TRBV5-1 and TRBJ1-6): KAGVTQTPRYLIKTRGQQVTLSCSPISGHRSVSWYQQTPGQGLQFLFEYFSETQRNKGNFPGRFSGRQFSNSRSEMNVSTLELGDSALYLCASSLAGQGYASPLHFGNGTRLTVT.

CDR3 protein: CASSYSPSGNTGELFF. In nucleotides, the CDR3 is TGTGCCAGCAGTTATTCCCCTAGCGGGAACACCGGGGAGCTGTTTTTT. The chain carries TRBV6-5 and TRBJ2-2; 7 bases are shared with TRBD2. The trim removed 3 bases at V and 1 base at J, leaving 5 bases unmatched. The V gene's germline CDR1 is MNHEY and CDR2 SVGAGI. The CDR3 spans 16 residues.

This chain joins TRBV7-8 and TRBJ1-5; D unclear. Deletions cut 3 bases from V and 7 bases from J, with 16 bases between. This CDR3 spans 15 amino acids. CDR1 is SGHVS, CDR2 FQNEAQ, per germline. The CDR3, as DNA: TGTGCCAGCAGCTTCACGCCCGGTTCGGGACAGCCCCAGCATTTT. This codes for CASSFTPGSGQPQHF.

The genes are TRBV5-1 and TRBJ2-1, with D possibly being TRBD2 (6 bases). Trimming cost V 4 bases and J 5 bases, with 16 bases left between them. The length of the CDR3 is 15 residues. Germline V gene lookup returns CDR1 SGHRS and CDR2 YFSETQ. The CDR3 reads CASSPEGLPNNEQFF. As DNA, the CDR3 is TGCGCCAGCAGCCCAGAAGGACTACCGAACAATGAGCAGTTCTTC.

This clone has just one count. The chain recombines TRBV5-4 with TRBJ1-2; tentative D call: TRBD1 (5 bases). Trimming took off 0 bases at V and 8 bases at J, with 14 bases between the two ends. Germline CDR1 reads SGHNT; CDR2 reads YYREEE (reference sequence). CDR3 length: 14 residues. The CDR3 spells CASSLARQGSGYTF. The CDR3 DNA sequence: TGTGCCAGCAGCTTGGCCAGGCAGGGTTCGGGCTACACCTTC.

The chain links TRBV7-9 to TRBJ1-6, with 8 bases fitting TRBD1. V lost 10 bases, J lost 7 bases, and 6 bases stayed unmatched. The CDR3 runs 13 residues. Germline V gene data show CDR1 as SEHNR and CDR2 as FQNEAQ (reference sequence). DNA for the CDR3: TGTGCCACATCGGACAGGGACAATTCACCCCTCCACTTT. This encodes CATSDRDNSPLHF.

The rearrangement links TRBV2 to TRBJ1-2; 7 nucleotides line up with TRBD1. Looked up from germline, CDR1 is SNHLY and CDR2 is FYNNEI. The CDR3 spans 18 residues. J was trimmed by 6 bases and V by 3 bases; bases with no gene match: 19. CDR3 sequence: CASSDPGAPRRGRDGYTF. The CDR3 coding sequence is TGTGCCAGCAGTGACCCGGGGGCTCCGAGAAGGGGGCGCGATGGCTACACCTTC.

The J gene is TRBJ2-7, the V gene TRBV6-5; 8 positions agree with TRBD1. This CDR3 is 13 amino acids long. The junction had 5 bases not matched to a gene; V was cut back by 10 bases and J by 0 bases. The germline CDR1 and CDR2 sequences are MNHEY and SVGAGI. The CDR3 sequence: CATRDRGSYEQYF. The CDR3 DNA is TGTGCCACGCGCGACAGGGGCTCCTACGAGCAGTACTTC.

This chain links TRBV5-1 with TRBJ2-3, with 9 bases identical to TRBD1. The germline CDR1 and CDR2 sequences are SGHRS and YFSETQ. This CDR3 has 15 residues. J gave up 1 base and V 4 bases, and 4 bases lay outside the gene matches. CDR3 in amino acids: CASSLGTGRTDTQYF. In DNA, the CDR3 is TGCGCCAGCAGCCTAGGGACAGGGCGCACAGATACGCAGTATTTT.

This clone was detected a few times. The chain couples TRBV6-6 to TRBJ1-4, with D uncertain. V dropped 8 bases and J dropped 7 bases, with 11 bases sitting between them. CDR1 is MNHNY and CDR2 is SVGAGI in the germline V gene (reference sequence). CDR3 size: 12 residues. CDR3 amino acids: CASWSNGEKLFF. The DNA of the CDR3 is TGTGCCAGCTGGAGTAACGGTGAAAAACTGTTTTTT.

This chain links TRBV19 with TRBJ1-3, with D possibly TRBD1 on 5 matching bases. CDR3 length: 14 amino acids. Germline loops: CDR1 LNHDA, CDR2 SQIVND (reference sequence). Between the trimmed V and J ends, which lost 6 bases and 0 bases, there was a span of 9 bases. The CDR3 protein is CASRLTASGNTIYF. The CDR3 coding sequence is TGTGCCAGTAGATTGACAGCCTCTGGAAACACCATATATTTT.

Details on this clone: The sample contains more than one DNA sequence encoding this CDR3. The chain couples TRBV6-6 to TRBJ1-5; D is possibly TRBD1 (5 bases). V was pared by 2 bases and J by 4 bases, with 6 bases between. The CDR3 has 13 amino acids. Germline assignment: CDR1 MNHNY and CDR2 SVGAGI (reference sequence). The CDR3 nucleotides read TGTGCCAGCAGTTACAGGGGTAATCAGCCCCAGCATTTT. Protein sequence: CASSYRGNQPQHF.

The chain employs TRBV10-3 and TRBJ1-5, with TRBD1 as a possible D gene (6 bases). CDR1 is ENHRY, CDR2 SYGVKD, per germline. This CDR3 region has 14 residues. Between the trimmed V and J ends, which lost 3 bases and 4 bases, there was a span of 10 bases. The CDR3 bases are TGTGCCATCAGTGAACAGGGTTCAAATCAGCCCCAGCATTTT. Protein product: CAISEQGSNQPQHF.

V is TRBV5-6 and J is TRBJ1-1; D is unclear. The CDR3 runs 14 residues. Germline V lookup: CDR1 SGHDT, CDR2 YYEEEE. V lost 3 bases and J lost 0, with 9 bases in between. The CDR3 region has the DNA TGTGCCAGCAGCTATGAGGTGCTGAACACTGAAGCTTTCTTT. The encoded protein is CASSYEVLNTEAFF.

The chain links TRBV11-2 to TRBJ1-2, with D unclear. Trimming left V 3 bases short and J 3 bases short, with 11 bases between. Germline V gene lookup returns CDR1 SGHAT and CDR2 FQNNGV. The CDR3 has 14 amino acids. The CDR3 DNA follows: TGTGCCAGCAGCTTTTTTGAAACTTACTATGGCTACACCTTC. Its protein product is CASSFFETYYGYTF.

V and J are TRBV2 and TRBJ2-3; 11 bases agree with TRBD2. CDR1 is SNHLY, CDR2 FYNNEI, per germline. Trimming cost V 6 bases and J 0 bases; bases outside gene matches: 11. The CDR3 consists of 18 residues. The CDR3 spells CASRRTSGGGASTDTQYF. DNA for the CDR3: TGTGCCAGCAGACGAACTAGCGGGGGAGGGGCTAGCACAGATACGCAGTATTTT. The full variable domain, completed using reference TRBV2 and TRBJ2-3, is EPEVTQTPSHQVTQMGQEVILRCVPISNHLYFYWYRQILGQKVEFLVSFYNNEISEKSEIFDDQFSVERPDGSNFTLKIRSTKLEDSAMYFCASRRTSGGGASTDTQYFGPGTRLTVL.

This chain links TRBV7-9 with TRBJ2-1, with 9 bases identical to TRBD2. CDR3 length: 16 amino acids. The germline V gene has CDR1 SEHNR and CDR2 FQNEAQ (reference sequence). V shed 5 bases, J shed 2 bases, and the junction held 7 bases outside the gene matches. CDR3 DNA sequence: TGTGCCAGCAGCGCTCCTAGCGGGGCGGCCTACAATGAGCAGTTCTTC. Its protein is CASSAPSGAAYNEQFF.

Only one count was recorded for this clone. This chain links TRBV5-4 with TRBJ2-7; 7 bases match TRBD1. The CDR3 runs 14 residues. Germline loops: CDR1 SGHNT, CDR2 YYREEE (reference sequence). V dropped 4 bases and J dropped 6; count of bases not matched to a gene: 10. The CDR3 DNA reads TGTGCCAGCAGCCTCGGGCAGGGGGTGTTCGAGCAGTACTTC. Protein product: CASSLGQGVFEQYF.

This clone has only one observation. The chain links TRBV11-2 to TRBJ2-7; tentative D call: TRBD1 (6 bases). The germline gives CDR1 SGHAT, CDR2 FQNNGV. V was cut by 0 bases and J by 1 base, with 16 bases left in between. The CDR3 is 17 amino acids. The CDR3 DNA is TGTGCCAGCAGCTTAGACCTCTCTCCAAGGGGGTCCTACGAGCAGTACTTC. Residues: CASSLDLSPRGSYEQYF.

The chain carries TRBV7-9 and TRBJ1-2; D is undetermined. V was cut by 5 bases and J by 8 bases, with 21 bases left in between. Germline V gene lookup returns CDR1 SEHNR and CDR2 FQNEAQ (reference sequence). The CDR3 has 15 residues. The CDR3 sequence is CASSPHAEGPGGYTF. In DNA, the CDR3 is TGTGCCAGCAGCCCCCATGCCGAAGGTCCAGGAGGCTACACCTTC.